These 15 T cell receptor beta chains originate from one sample sequenced in a study of T cell repertoires in cytomegalovirus infection (dated by TCRdb to 2018 to 2020). These reads were obtained on an Illumina HiSeq 1500. The raw public data were reprocessed by TCRdb itself: fastp quality trimming at Q25, MiXCR clonotype calling, in-frame beta chains only. Rows with one shared CDR3 protein collapse into an entry with the most common genes and DNA. Within this sample are over 250,000 distinct CDR3 sequences, with 22% of them counted one time only. The ten largest make up around 20% of the sample. The treatment or condition label on this specimen signifies: in vitro stimulation with specific CMV peptide epitopes to enrich CMV-specific T cells. For these TCRs, the target antigens are not known. Specimen: cultured PBMCs, collected from culture after CMV antigen stimulation. The receptors were sampled from a human donor in good health (CMV status not recorded). Some clones in this sample may be carry-over from other donors' samples.

The genes are TRBV3-1 and TRBJ1-5; D unresolved. The germline CDR1 and CDR2 sequences are LGHDT and YNNKEL (reference sequence). The CDR3 totals 17 residues. Trimming cost V 1 base and J 4 bases, with 17 bases left between them. Here the CDR3 DNA reads TGTGCCAGCAGCCAAGGGTCCCCCGGCGTACTTAATCAGCCCCAGCATTTT. Encoded protein: CASSQGSPGVLNQPQHF.

The chain couples TRBV27 to TRBJ2-1; 9 bases map to TRBD1. There are 14 residues in the CDR3. CDR1 and CDR2 (germline): MNHEY, SMNVEV (reference sequence). V was pared by 4 bases and J by 9 bases, with 7 bases of the junction left unmatched. CDR3 sequence reads: CASSWTGAAFEQFF. The CDR3 DNA reads TGTGCCAGCAGTTGGACAGGGGCGGCCTTTGAGCAGTTCTTC.

This clonotype was seen at least ten times. The chain joins TRBV12-3 or TRBV12-4 to TRBJ1-4; 10 bases map to TRBD1. The V and J ends lost 5 bases and 0 bases, in that order; junction bases with no gene match: 6. This CDR3 has 17 residues. The CDR3 DNA sequence: TGTGCCAGCAGTCCGGGACAGGGGCCATCAACTAATGAAAAACTGTTTTTT. Its translation is CASSPGQGPSTNEKLFF.

This clonotype was seen ten or more times. The chain combines TRBV7-3 with TRBJ1-2; 7 bases are a match to TRBD1. The J segment lost 4 bases and the V segment lost 2 bases, leaving 10 bases of the junction unmatched. The V gene's germline CDR1 is SGHTA and CDR2 FQGTGA. The CDR3 has 16 amino acids. The CDR3 protein is CASSLEGALRPYGYTF. In DNA form, the CDR3 reads TGTGCCAGCAGCTTAGAGGGGGCGCTTCGGCCCTATGGCTACACCTTC.

This clonotype was counted only a few times. The chain uses TRBV7-2 and TRBJ2-1, with D hard to call. The germline gives CDR1 SGHTA, CDR2 FQGNSA. Trimming took 5 bases from V and 0 from J, leaving 14 bases between them. The CDR3 loop spans 16 amino acids. The CDR3 DNA reads TGTGCCAGCAGCCCGCCTGGCGCGACCTCCTACAATGAGCAGTTCTTC. It codes for CASSPPGATSYNEQFF.

This clonotype appeared many times. This CDR3 reads CASSTGTGGNSPLHF. CDR3 nucleotides: TGTGCCAGCAGCACTGGGACAGGGGGCAATTCACCCCTCCACTTT. The rearrangement joins TRBV7-2 to TRBJ1-6, with 12 bases that match TRBD1. The CDR3 contains 15 residues. The V segment lost 5 bases and the J segment 7 bases; nucleotides outside the gene matches: 3. CDR1 and CDR2 (germline): SGHTA, FQGNSA.

The rearrangement joins TRBV4-3 to TRBJ2-3; tentative D call: TRBD2 (6 bases). CDR3 size: 15 residues. Looked up from germline, CDR1 is LGHNA and CDR2 is YSLEER. V dropped 4 bases and J dropped 5 bases, with 16 bases sitting between them. The CDR3 DNA reads TGCGCCAGCAGCCCGGACTACGGTGGGGTAGATACGCAGTATTTT. This codes for CASSPDYGGVDTQYF.

The CDR3 loop is CASSQGQNSNQPQHF. In DNA, the CDR3 is TGTGCCAGCAGCCAAGGACAGAATAGCAATCAGCCCCAGCATTTT. The chain has TRBV3-1 and TRBJ1-5; a possible D gene is TRBD1 (5 bases). CDR1 and CDR2 from the germline V gene are LGHDT and YNNKEL (reference sequence). Trimming pared 1 base from V and 0 bases from J, leaving 7 bases between. This CDR3 is 15 amino acids long.

This clonotype was seen a few times. The V call is TRBV5-1, the J call TRBJ1-1; the D gene is possibly TRBD1 (6 bases). V was cut by 0 bases and J by 7 bases, with 19 bases left in between. From germline, CDR1 is SGHRS and CDR2 YFSETQ. The CDR3 runs to 16 residues. CDR3 sequence: CASSLADLRGKGEAFF. In nucleotides, the CDR3 is TGCGCCAGCAGCTTGGCTGACCTAAGGGGGAAGGGTGAAGCTTTCTTT.

As concerns this clonotype: Germline is not matched at one junction end, which may reflect a read error. The chain recombines TRBV7-6 with TRBJ1-1; D call uncertain. The germline V gene encodes CDR1 SGHVS and CDR2 FNYEAQ. There are 13 residues in the CDR3. The chain's CDR3 is CASSLRWNTEAFF. CDR3 nucleotide sequence: TGTGCTAGCAGCTTACGGTGGAACACTGAAGCTTTCTTT.

This clonotype was counted a single time. The chain is built from TRBV29-1 and TRBJ2-5; the D gene is possibly TRBD2 (5 bases). Germline V CDR1 and CDR2: SQVTM, ANQGSEA. CDR3 length equals 12 residues. V shed 5 bases and J shed 1 base, with 8 bases lying between them. CDR3: CSVSSGQETQYF. The CDR3 DNA sequence: TGCAGCGTTTCCAGCGGCCAAGAGACCCAGTACTTC. The full variable domain, rest sourced from reference TRBV29-1 and TRBJ2-5, is SAVISQKPSRDICQRGTSLTIQCQVDSQVTMMFWYRQQPGQSLTLIATANQGSEATYESGFVIDKFPISRPNLTFSTLTVSNMSPEDSSIYLCSVSSGQETQYFGPGTRLLVL.

In its sample, this clonotype was seen many times. The rearrangement joins TRBV7-9 to TRBJ2-1, with 12 bases aligning to TRBD1. The CDR3 is made up of 15 amino acids. Germline-derived CDR1 and CDR2 are SEHNR and FQNEAQ (reference sequence). V was pared by 1 base and J by 8 bases, with 3 bases of the junction left unmatched. This chain's CDR3 is CASSLEGTGGDEQFF. CDR3 bases: TGTGCCAGCAGCTTAGAAGGGACAGGGGGCGATGAGCAGTTCTTC.

This clonotype was counted a few times. The V call is TRBV4-1, the J call TRBJ1-5; D remains ambiguous. The CDR3 spans 14 residues. The germline V and J ends were trimmed by 1 base and 6 bases, with 10 bases remaining between them. The germline V gene encodes CDR1 MGHRA and CDR2 YSYEKL. CDR3 coding DNA: TGCGCCAGCAGCCAAGGGTGGGTTTCTCAGCCCCAGCATTTT. Translating it yields CASSQGWVSQPQHF.

This clonotype was detected a few times. The chain links TRBV27 to TRBJ1-2, with TRBD1 identical over 8 bases. The V segment lost 3 bases and the J segment 4 bases; nucleotides outside the gene matches: 16. This CDR3 has 18 amino acids. Germline CDR1 reads MNHEY; CDR2 reads SMNVEV (reference sequence). CDR3 nucleotides: TGTGCCAGCAGTTTTACCACACCCAGCGGACAGGGTGTCTATGGCTACACCTTC. Its translation is CASSFTTPSGQGVYGYTF.

The chain joins TRBV12-3 or TRBV12-4 to TRBJ1-1; tentatively, D is TRBD1 (6 bases). CDR3 length: 15 amino acids. Trimming took off 6 bases at V and 0 bases at J, with 14 bases between the two ends. This CDR3 reads CASRSGVGVNTEAFF. The CDR3 DNA is TGTGCCAGCAGGTCAGGGGTGGGGGTGAACACTGAAGCTTTCTTT.